This is a list of T cell receptor beta chains from one sample in a study of cytomegalovirus exposure and HLA in healthy donors. Data came from immunoSEQ multiplex PCR; TCRdb stores just in-frame clones and leaves some out. Of about 61,000 clones listed, roughly nine tenths are singletons. The specimen was PBMCs. The source of these receptors is a man aged 25 to 45 in good health and CMV-seropositive. Each CDR3 is given with its conserved first and last residue.

TRBV19,CASSIRGAGYGYTF
TRBV5-1,CASSLGTLTDTQYF
TRBV28,CASSLGQFNQPQHF
TRBV5-4,CASSTLYSGANVLTF
TRBV11-3,CASSATSGTDTQYF
TRBV11-2,CASSLEDLGEQFF
TRBV27,CASMFVRGSVSNEQFF
TRBV11-3,CASSFAESYEQYF
TRBV5-1,CASSLVEGDSYEQYF
TRBV11-2,CASSQKGQGSPTDTQYF
TRBV28,CASSFTYEQYF
TRBV5-1,CASSSGGDTQYF
TRBV7-2,CASSFGQYNTEAFF
TRBV18,CASSPAGGPDTQYF
TRBV19,CASNLDQGNNQPQHF
TRBV7-9,CASSLGGNRVYYGYTF
TRBV18,CASSLATVYEQYF
TRBV5-1,CASSLVPGGLNTEAFF
TRBV28,CASRPQGRSGNTIYF
TRBV7-2,CASSLTDGELFF
TRBV29-1,CSAWTGNEKLFF
TRBV5-1,CASSSSTASDTQYF
TRBV11-3,CASSSTSGIGTDTQYF
TRBV29-1,CSGFRDEKLFF
TRBV7-2,CASSLGLASYEQYF
TRBV29-1,CSVEDSNLARADEQFF
TRBV27,CASSLYQGVGEQYF
TRBV18,CASSPTPETSVIEQYF
TRBV19,CASSISRDAIQETQYF
TRBV7-8,CASSLEFRTLVEQYF
TRBV7-8,CASSSGTSGNEQFF
TRBV2,CASAIQASNTEAFF
TRBV6-1,CASSATGVGEAFF
TRBV7-9,CASSLPTGGYDYGYTF
TRBV28,CASSKLTLAGGYEQYF
TRBV28,CASSLQGWDYTF
TRBV30,CAWSSLGTSGYEQYF
TRBV9,CASSVGPGAYEQYF
TRBV7-9,CASSPRQSYTEAFF
TRBV7-3,CASGLAGFYNEQFF
TRBV27,CASSLLQGWDTEAFF
TRBV6-5,CASSSLQRTEAFF
TRBV6-5,CASSRQGSRNSPLHF
TRBV28,CASSWGTGQYYGYTF
TRBV11-3,CASSLAGLADYEQYF
TRBV7-6,CASSLRGMNTEAFF
TRBV7-2,CASSARPGQGRLYGYTF
TRBV18,CASSPPLLNTGELFF
TRBV4-1,CASSQVAGALNTEAFF
TRBV6-5,CASSYFPKTYEQYF
TRBV29-1,CSVGQGVNQPQHF
TRBV5-6,CASRLGLAGVVEQFF